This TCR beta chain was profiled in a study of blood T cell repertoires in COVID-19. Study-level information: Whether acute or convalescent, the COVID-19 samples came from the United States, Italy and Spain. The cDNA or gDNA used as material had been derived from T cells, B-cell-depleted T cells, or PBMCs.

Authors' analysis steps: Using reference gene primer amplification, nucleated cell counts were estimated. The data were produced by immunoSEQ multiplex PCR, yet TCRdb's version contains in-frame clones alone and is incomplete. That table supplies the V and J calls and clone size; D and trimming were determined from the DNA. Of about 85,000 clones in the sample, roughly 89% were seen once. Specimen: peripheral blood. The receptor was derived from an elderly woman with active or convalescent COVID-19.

CDR3 sequence (DNA): TGTGCCAGCAGCTTAGCTTCGGGTTCCAACTCCTACGAGCAGTACTTC. Its protein product is CASSLASGSNSYEQYF. The rearrangement uses TRBV7-2 and TRBJ2-7; no clear D gene. Germline CDR1 SGHTA, CDR2 FQGNSA. Trimming took off 0 bases at V and 0 bases at J, with 12 bases between the two ends. The CDR3 is made up of 16 amino acids.